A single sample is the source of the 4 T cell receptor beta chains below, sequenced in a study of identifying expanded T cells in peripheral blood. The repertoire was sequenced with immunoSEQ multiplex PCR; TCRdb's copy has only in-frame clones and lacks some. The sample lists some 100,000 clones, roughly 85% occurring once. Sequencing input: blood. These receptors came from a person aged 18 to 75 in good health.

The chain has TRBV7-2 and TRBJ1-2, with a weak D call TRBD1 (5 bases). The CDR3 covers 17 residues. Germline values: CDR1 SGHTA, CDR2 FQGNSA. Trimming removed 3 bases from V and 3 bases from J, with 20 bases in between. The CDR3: CASSFRDGPTGDYGYTF. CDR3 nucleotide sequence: TGTGCCAGCAGCTTCCGGGACGGACCGACCGGGGACTATGGCTACACCTTC.

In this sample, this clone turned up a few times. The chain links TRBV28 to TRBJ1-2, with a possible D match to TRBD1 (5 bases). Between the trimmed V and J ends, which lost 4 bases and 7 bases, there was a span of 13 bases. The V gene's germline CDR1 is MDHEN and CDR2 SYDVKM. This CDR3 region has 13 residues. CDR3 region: CASSSSGTRGYTF. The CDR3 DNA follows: TGTGCCAGCAGTTCGTCGGGGACGCGTGGCTACACCTTC.

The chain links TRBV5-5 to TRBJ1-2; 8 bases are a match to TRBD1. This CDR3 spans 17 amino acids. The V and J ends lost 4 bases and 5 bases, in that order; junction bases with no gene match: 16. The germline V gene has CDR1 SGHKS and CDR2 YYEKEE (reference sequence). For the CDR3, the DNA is TGTGCCAGCAGCAAGGGCGGACAGGGCGGGAGGTGGTATGGCTACACCTTC. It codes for CASSKGGQGGRWYGYTF.

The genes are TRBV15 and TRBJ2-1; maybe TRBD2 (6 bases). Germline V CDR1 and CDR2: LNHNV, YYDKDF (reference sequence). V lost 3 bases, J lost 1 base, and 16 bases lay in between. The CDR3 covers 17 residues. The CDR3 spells CATSSRPGLSSYNEQFF. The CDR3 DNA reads TGTGCCACCAGCAGCCGACCGGGACTTTCGTCCTACAATGAGCAGTTCTTC.